The subject of this entry is one T cell receptor beta chain. Its specificity is not known. This sample is part of a study of PD-L1 blockade in urothelial cancer. The germline V gene encodes CDR1 LNHDA and CDR2 SQIVND (reference sequence). CDR3 length: 14 amino acids. Losses at the gene ends were 3 bases for V and 4 bases for J; bases not matched to a gene: 1. PCRs each included synthetic TCR analog templates spiked in. The data were produced by immunoSEQ multiplex PCR, yet TCRdb's version contains in-frame clones alone and is incomplete. The table has 30,000 to 40,000 clones, under 90% seen once. Study-wide results and limits: Better progression-free and overall survival followed lower pretreatment blood clonality. Durable-benefit patients expanded tumor-associated blood clones more at 3 weeks.

Time point: pretreatment peripheral blood. A total of 1 to 8 samples per patient were collected pretreatment and on-treatment. This TCR was sampled from a man between 60 and 70 years old with urothelial cancer. Sample: PBMCs, taken around atezolizumab (anti-PD-L1) treatment. The chain carries TRBV19 and TRBJ2-3; TRBD1 agrees at 10 bases. The CDR3: CASSMGQGPDTQYF. For the CDR3, the DNA is TGTGCCAGTAGTATGGGACAGGGGCCAGATACGCAGTATTTT. Full variable domain (remainder filled in from reference TRBV19 and TRBJ2-3): DGGITQSPKYLFRKEGQNVTLSCEQNLNHDAMYWYRQDPGQGLRLIYYSQIVNDFQKGDIAEGYSVSREKKESFPLTVTSAQKNPTAFYLCASSMGQGPDTQYFGPGTRLTVL.